One sample yielded the 20 T cell receptor beta chains listed below, sequenced in a study of cytomegalovirus exposure and HLA in healthy donors. The PCR contained 60 Vbeta and 13 Jbeta primers. Only in-frame clones appear in the TCRdb table, and some are missing; sequencing was by immunoSEQ multiplex PCR. The sample has 140,000 to 150,000 clones; less than 85% are singletons. The source material was PBMCs. The receptors here all came from an older woman in good health and CMV-seropositive.

The rearrangement links TRBV28 to TRBJ2-2; D may be TRBD1 (6 bases). This CDR3 is built from 13 residues. The ends were cut back, 10 bases at V and 1 base at J, with 10 bases in the middle. CDR1 is MDHEN and CDR2 is SYDVKM in the germline V gene. The CDR3 region is CANLDRNTGELFF. CDR3 in DNA: TGTGCCAACCTGGACAGGAACACCGGGGAGCTGTTTTTT.

This clone was seen once. The J gene is TRBJ2-1, the V gene TRBV5-1; TRBD2 is a possible D gene (5 bases). V was pared by 4 bases and J by 4 bases, with 12 bases between. This CDR3 is built from 14 residues. Germline loops: CDR1 SGHRS, CDR2 YFSETQ. CDR3 in amino acids: CASSPSGGYNEQFF. CDR3 nucleotides: TGCGCCAGCAGCCCCTCCGGCGGGTACAATGAGCAGTTCTTC. The whole variable domain, filled in from reference TRBV5-1 and TRBJ2-1, reads KAGVTQTPRYLIKTRGQQVTLSCSPISGHRSVSWYQQTPGQGLQFLFEYFSETQRNKGNFPGRFSGRQFSNSRSEMNVSTLELGDSALYLCASSPSGGYNEQFFGPGTRLTVL.

The genes are TRBV18 and TRBJ1-1; tentative D call: TRBD1 (6 bases). The ends were cut back, 3 bases at V and 1 base at J, with 9 bases in the middle. The germline V gene encodes CDR1 KGHSH and CDR2 LQKENI. CDR3 length: 14 amino acids. The CDR3 spells CASSPLGANTEAFF. The CDR3, as DNA: TGTGCCAGCTCACCGTTGGGGGCGAACACTGAAGCTTTCTTT.

The genes are TRBV9 and TRBJ2-1; TRBD1 matches at 11 bases. There are 16 residues in the CDR3. CDR1 and CDR2 from the germline V gene are SGDLS and YYNGEE. The ends lost 0 bases at V and 4 bases at J; junction bases unmatched: 3. CDR3 amino acids: CASSVGDRGLYNEQFF. The CDR3 DNA reads TGTGCCAGCAGCGTAGGGGACAGGGGGTTATACAATGAGCAGTTCTTC.

This clone was counted between two and nine times. V usage is TRBV2 and J usage is TRBJ1-5, with 7 positions matching TRBD1. CDR3 length equals 15 residues. The V gene's germline CDR1 is SNHLY and CDR2 FYNNEI. The junction had 8 bases not matched to a gene; V was cut back by 6 bases and J by 3 bases. CDR3 amino acids: CASRLAGQFNQPQHF. The CDR3 nucleotides read TGTGCCAGCAGGCTGGCGGGACAGTTCAATCAGCCCCAGCATTTT.

This sequence joins TRBV28 and TRBJ1-1; 8 bases are a match to TRBD1. This CDR3 region has 15 residues. V was pared by 5 bases and J by 5 bases, with 10 bases of the junction left unmatched. Germline lookup yields CDR1 MDHEN and CDR2 SYDVKM. CDR3 loop: CASSPQGARGTEAFF. As DNA, the CDR3 is TGTGCCAGCAGTCCCCAGGGGGCGCGGGGAACTGAAGCTTTCTTT.

This clone has only a few counts. This sequence joins TRBV27 and TRBJ1-2; 8 bases are a match to TRBD1. After removal of 6 bases from V and 4 bases from J, the junction contained 7 bases not matched to a gene. The CDR3 consists of 14 residues. Germline V gene sequence: CDR1 MNHEY, CDR2 SMNVEV (reference sequence). The DNA of the CDR3 is TGTGCCAGCAGAGGAGGACAGGGCAGCTATGGCTACACCTTC. It is translated as CASRGGQGSYGYTF.

The rearrangement links TRBV5-1 to TRBJ2-5; D is unresolved. CDR1 and CDR2 (germline): SGHRS, YFSETQ. V lost 0 bases, J lost 3 bases, and 6 bases lay in between. The CDR3 loop spans 13 amino acids. The CDR3 nucleotides are TGCGCCAGCAGCTTGGGGCAGAAAGAGACCCAGTACTTC. Amino acids: CASSLGQKETQYF.

Remarks on this clone: Other DNA sequences in this sample translate to the same CDR3. The rearrangement joins TRBV6-5 to TRBJ2-1; 7 nucleotides agree with TRBD1. The CDR3 is 14 residues long. The germline CDR1 and CDR2 sequences are MNHEY and SVGAGI. The CDR3 nucleotides are TGTGCTACTAAGGGGACAGTGTCCTACAATGAGCAGTTCTTC. Its protein product is CATKGTVSYNEQFF.

This chain links TRBV11-2 with TRBJ1-3; D is unclear. The CDR3 length is 13 residues. Per the germline V gene, CDR1 is SGHAT and CDR2 is FQNNGV. V was pared by 1 base and J by 4 bases, with 5 bases between. CDR3 sequence: CASSLAGGNTIYF. In DNA form, the CDR3 reads TGTGCCAGCAGCTTAGCGGGGGGAAACACCATATATTTT.

CDR3 bases: TGTGCCAGCAAACAAGCTTGGGGGCGCCTAAGGACTGAAGCTTTCTTT. Its translation: CASKQAWGRLRTEAFF. This chain joins TRBV28 and TRBJ1-1; D is possibly TRBD1 (6 bases). V was clipped by 7 bases and J by 5 bases, with 23 bases between them. The CDR3 is made up of 16 amino acids. Germline values: CDR1 MDHEN, CDR2 SYDVKM.

This clone was found a few times. This chain connects TRBV18 to TRBJ2-2; the D is unclear. The ends were cut back, 2 bases at V and 2 bases at J, with 6 bases in the middle. Germline V CDR1 and CDR2: KGHSH, LQKENI. The CDR3 length is 14 residues. Written as DNA, the CDR3 is TGTGCCAGCTCACCATCGAGAAACACCGGGGAGCTGTTTTTT. It is translated as CASSPSRNTGELFF. The full variable domain, completed using reference TRBV18 and TRBJ2-2, is NAGVMQNPRHLVRRRGQEARLRCSPMKGHSHVYWYRQLPEEGLKFMVYLQKENIIDESGMPKERFSAEFPKEGPSILRIQQVVRGDSAAYFCASSPSRNTGELFFGEGSRLTVL.

This clone has only a few counts. The V and J genes are TRBV18 and TRBJ1-1; D gene ambiguous. Looked up from germline, CDR1 is KGHSH and CDR2 is LQKENI. The CDR3 consists of 14 residues. V was clipped by 6 bases and J by 1 base, with 12 bases between them. CDR3 nucleotides: TGTGCCAGCTCCCCGGGGATGGGGAACACTGAAGCTTTCTTT. Its protein product is CASSPGMGNTEAFF.

This chain links TRBV18 with TRBJ1-4, with D possibly matching TRBD1 (5 bases). V dropped 4 bases and J dropped 0 bases, with 9 bases sitting between them. CDR3 length equals 15 residues. From germline, CDR1 is KGHSH and CDR2 LQKENI. CDR3 sequence: CASSLLRATNEKLFF. The CDR3 nucleotides read TGTGCCAGCTCACTTCTCAGGGCAACTAATGAAAAACTGTTTTTT.

This chain uses TRBV7-3 with TRBJ2-3, with 8 bases matching TRBD2. V lost 5 bases to trimming and J lost 6 bases; unmatched junction nucleotides: 13. Germline CDR1 is SGHTA and CDR2 is FQGTGA. This CDR3 is 16 amino acids long. The CDR3 nucleotides read TGTGCCAGCAGCCTCGGGATAGCGGGATCAGGGGATACGCAGTATTTT. Its protein is CASSLGIAGSGDTQYF.

This sequence joins TRBV2 and TRBJ2-2, with a possible D match to TRBD2 (6 bases). The germline V and J ends were trimmed by 8 bases and 5 bases, with 12 bases remaining between them. Germline values: CDR1 SNHLY, CDR2 FYNNEI. The CDR3 loop spans 13 amino acids. CDR3 sequence (DNA): TGTGCCAGCGCGGGAAAGAAAACCGGGGAGCTGTTTTTT. It codes for CASAGKKTGELFF.

The chain carries TRBV4-1 and TRBJ2-2, with 9 bases aligning to TRBD1. V dropped 3 bases and J dropped 0; count of bases not matched to a gene: 2. CDR1 is MGHRA, CDR2 YSYEKL, per germline. The CDR3 has 16 residues. The CDR3 nucleotides are TGCGCCAGCAGCCACCGACAGGGGGCGAACACCGGGGAGCTGTTTTTT. It codes for CASSHRQGANTGELFF.

This chain uses TRBV9 with TRBJ1-2; no reliable D call. CDR1 is SGDLS and CDR2 is YYNGEE in the germline V gene. With 4 bases removed from V and 2 bases from J, the gap between germline ends came to 9 bases. CDR3 length: 13 amino acids. Here the CDR3 DNA reads TGTGCCAGCAGCTCCAGTGGCAACTATGGCTACACCTTC. This sequence encodes CASSSSGNYGYTF. The full variable domain, its missing parts supplied by reference TRBV9 and TRBJ1-2, is DSGVTQTPKHLITATGQRVTLRCSPRSGDLSVYWYQQSLDQGLQFLIQYYNGEERAKGNILERFSAQQFPDLHSELNLSSLELGDSALYFCASSSSGNYGYTFGSGTRLTVV.

V gene TRBV19 combines with J gene TRBJ2-1, with 12 bases fitting TRBD1. Looked up from germline, CDR1 is LNHDA and CDR2 is SQIVND (reference sequence). The V gene end was trimmed by 5 bases and the J gene end by 9 bases; junction bases not matched to a gene: 8. The CDR3 consists of 15 residues. In DNA form, the CDR3 reads TGTGCCAGTAGTCTCCGGGACAGGGGGCAAGGTGAGCAGTTCTTC. Amino acid sequence: CASSLRDRGQGEQFF.

V gene TRBV5-4 combines with J gene TRBJ1-1; D is perhaps TRBD1 (5 bases). The V end was cut by 6 bases, the J end by 5 bases, with 17 bases between. From germline, CDR1 is SGHNT and CDR2 YYREEE (reference sequence). The CDR3 has 14 amino acids. In DNA form, the CDR3 reads TGTGCCAGCAAAACCGGGGGGTGGAATACTGAAGCTTTCTTT. This gives the protein CASKTGGWNTEAFF. Complete variable domain (other parts from reference TRBV5-4 and TRBJ1-1): ETGVTQSPTHLIKTRGQQVTLRCSSQSGHNTVSWYQQALGQGPQFIFQYYREEENGRGNFPPRFSGLQFPNYSSELNVNALELDDSALYLCASKTGGWNTEAFFGQGTRLTVV.